The T cell receptor (beta chain) described here comes from a study of cytotoxic CD8 clonotypes in ibrutinib-treated CLL. As for the study in general: There were 11 relapsed/refractory patients and roughly 15 treatment-naive patients, and some 18 were IGHV unmutated. Responses comprised 24 partial and 2 complete; at median about 71 months, around 15 remained remitted and roughly 12 progressed.

Broader study findings: Upon ibrutinib response clonality rose, and upon progression it fell back toward baseline. Sampling time points were not equivalent between sustained-remission and progressing patients.

To note about this clone: The target antigen is unknown.

Germline V gene data show CDR1 as DFQATT and CDR2 as SNEGSKA (reference sequence). This CDR3 contains 11 residues. The ends were cut back, 6 bases at V and 5 bases at J, with 10 bases in the middle. The method was immunoSEQ multiplex PCR; TCRdb's version includes in-frame clones alone and lacks a portion of them. The sample records about 300,000 clones, 70% to 80% being singletons. This TCR came from a human donor with chronic lymphocytic leukemia. This rearrangement joins TRBV20-1 to TRBJ1-1; D is ambiguous. The sequencing here drew on PBMCs, taken at disease progression, from a patient treated with ibrutinib. CDR3 in amino acids: CSAYPKTEAFF. The DNA of the CDR3 is TGCAGTGCCTACCCGAAGACTGAAGCTTTCTTT.